The 15 T cell receptor beta chains in this list originate from one sample, sequenced in a study of blood T cell repertoires in COVID-19. The assay was immunoSEQ multiplex PCR, and TCRdb's table has in-frame clones only and misses some. The table records 75,000 to 90,000 clones, about 82% of them present only once. Sequenced material: peripheral blood. These receptors all stem from a man older than 75 with active or convalescent COVID-19.

V gene TRBV5-1 combines with J gene TRBJ2-5, with 7 nucleotides matching TRBD2. The CDR3 contains 16 residues. CDR1 SGHRS and CDR2 YFSETQ come from the germline V gene. Losses at the gene ends were 4 bases for V and 2 bases for J; bases not matched to a gene: 11. CDR3 sequence reads: CASSLQAAGEQETQYF. CDR3 nucleotides: TGCGCCAGCAGCCTACAAGCGGCGGGGGAGCAAGAGACCCAGTACTTC.

This chain joins TRBV5-1 and TRBJ1-2; the D gene is possibly TRBD1 (5 bases). The CDR3 is made up of 14 amino acids. Trimming left V 8 bases short and J 8 bases short, with 22 bases between. Germline values: CDR1 SGHRS, CDR2 YFSETQ. CDR3 nucleotide sequence: TGCGCCAGTAGACCCTGGAGTGGGGCGTTCGGCTACACCTTC. Amino acid sequence: CASRPWSGAFGYTF.

The CDR3 sequence: CATPRRAGEGYTF. The CDR3 DNA is TGTGCCACCCCACGACGGGCGGGGGAAGGCTACACCTTC. The J gene is TRBJ1-2, the V gene TRBV28; D possibly corresponds to TRBD1 (5 bases). CDR3 length: 13 amino acids. The V end was cut by 10 bases, the J end by 8 bases, with 20 bases between. Per germline, CDR1 MDHEN and CDR2 SYDVKM.

This clone came up a few times. The chain uses TRBV28 and TRBJ2-1; weak D call: TRBD2 (5 bases). The CDR3 is 18 amino acids. Trimming cost V 3 bases and J 0 bases, with 18 bases left between them. CDR1 MDHEN and CDR2 SYDVKM come from the germline V gene. CDR3 region: CASSFFPISVSSYNEQFF. CDR3 bases: TGTGCCAGCAGTTTTTTCCCAATTAGCGTGAGCTCCTACAATGAGCAGTTCTTC.

The chain has TRBV3-1 (or the pseudogene TRBV3-2) and TRBJ2-1, with TRBD1 identical over 10 bases. CDR3 length: 15 residues. V was pared by 4 bases and J by 9 bases, with 9 bases of the junction left unmatched. From germline, CDR1 is LGHDT and CDR2 YNNKEL (reference sequence). CDR3 in DNA: TGTGCCAGCAGCCCCCGGGACAGGGGCCGTGGTGAGCAGTTCTTC. Protein sequence: CASSPRDRGRGEQFF.

This clone was seen just once. The chain carries TRBV7-9 and TRBJ1-1, with 8 bases matching TRBD1. Looked up from germline, CDR1 is SEHNR and CDR2 is FQNEAQ (reference sequence). The CDR3 has 11 residues. J was trimmed by 8 bases and V by 4 bases; bases with no gene match: 0. CDR3 amino acids: CASSYRGEAFF. The CDR3 nucleotides are TGTGCCAGCAGCTACAGGGGGGAAGCTTTCTTT. Complete variable domain (other parts from reference TRBV7-9 and TRBJ1-1): DTGVSQNPRHKITKRGQNVTFRCDPISEHNRLYWYRQTLGQGPEFLTYFQNEAQLEKSRLLSDRFSAERPKGSFSTLEIQRTEQGDSAMYLCASSYRGEAFFGQGTRLTVV.

The rearrangement uses TRBV7-2 and TRBJ1-5; 9 bases align to TRBD1. The germline CDR1 and CDR2 sequences are SGHTA and FQGNSA. Trimming at V came to 5 bases and at J to 0 bases, leaving 8 bases not matched to a gene. There are 17 residues in the CDR3. Written as DNA, the CDR3 is TGTGCCAGCAGCCTTCTAGGGACAGGGTATAGCAATCAGCCCCAGCATTTT. Translation gives CASSLLGTGYSNQPQHF.

The gene calls are TRBV5-6 and TRBJ2-5, with D uncertain. The CDR3 extends over 13 amino acids. V dropped 0 bases and J dropped 3 bases, with 6 bases sitting between them. The germline CDR1 and CDR2 sequences are SGHDT and YYEEEE. The CDR3 here is CASSLVGEETQYF. CDR3 in DNA: TGTGCCAGCAGCTTGGTTGGAGAAGAGACCCAGTACTTC.

The rearrangement links TRBV11-2 to TRBJ2-3; TRBD1 agrees at 7 bases. V was pared by 3 bases and J by 0 bases, with 6 bases of the junction left unmatched. Germline values: CDR1 SGHAT, CDR2 FQNNGV. The CDR3 is 16 residues long. This CDR3 is CASSFRGTPSTDTQYF. The CDR3 DNA follows: TGTGCCAGCAGCTTCAGGGGGACACCTAGCACAGATACGCAGTATTTT. Together with reference TRBV11-2 and TRBJ2-3, the CDR3 gives the full variable domain: EAGVAQSPRYKIIEKRQSVAFWCNPISGHATLYWYQQILGQGPKLLIQFQNNGVVDDSQLPKDRFSAERLKGVDSTLKIQPAKLEDSAVYLCASSFRGTPSTDTQYFGPGTRLTVL.

The chain carries TRBV11-3 and TRBJ2-3, with a possible D match to TRBD2 (6 bases). Germline V gene data show CDR1 as SGHNT and CDR2 as YENEEA. Deletions cut 5 bases from V and 0 bases from J, with 15 bases between. The CDR3 length is 16 residues. CDR3 coding DNA: TGTGCCAGCAGCCATCGTAGCGGTTCTAGCACAGATACGCAGTATTTT. Its protein is CASSHRSGSSTDTQYF.

The chain is built from TRBV4-1 and TRBJ2-1; 7 bases match TRBD1. V dropped 8 bases and J dropped 5; count of bases not matched to a gene: 9. CDR3 length: 14 amino acids. Germline CDR1 MGHRA, CDR2 YSYEKL. CDR3 in DNA: TGCGCCAGCGGGAGTACAGGGGCGAACAATGAGCAGTTCTTC. It specifies CASGSTGANNEQFF.

This sequence joins TRBV5-8 and TRBJ2-1, with 7 bases matching TRBD1. V was clipped by 5 bases and J by 5 bases; unmatched bases: 10. This CDR3 contains 15 residues. Germline CDR1 and CDR2: SGHTS and YDEGEE. CDR3 DNA sequence: TGTGCCAGCAGACCTACAGGGGACCCAGACAATGAGCAGTTCTTC. Protein: CASRPTGDPDNEQFF.

The chain couples TRBV30 to TRBJ2-1; 7 bases map to TRBD1. The V gene end was trimmed by 3 bases and the J gene end by 3 bases; junction bases not matched to a gene: 5. Germline CDR1 reads GTSNPN; CDR2 reads SVGIG (reference sequence). The CDR3 consists of 14 residues. CDR3 sequence (DNA): TGTGCCTGGAGGGGGCAGGGGGTCTACAATGAGCAGTTCTTC. Translating gives CAWRGQGVYNEQFF.

The rearrangement uses TRBV7-3 and TRBJ2-3; 9 bases fit TRBD1. The germline V gene has CDR1 SGHTA and CDR2 FQGTGA. Trimming took 1 base from V and 2 from J; bases not matched to a gene: 16. The CDR3 runs 20 residues. The CDR3 DNA sequence: TGTGCCAGCAGCTTAAAAGGGGGACAGGGCACGTCGAAGCTCACAGATACGCAGTATTTT. Translation gives CASSLKGGQGTSKLTDTQYF.

This clone was detected a few times. The rearrangement uses TRBV18 and TRBJ2-2; TRBD2 matches 9 bases. CDR3 size: 15 residues. The germline gives CDR1 KGHSH, CDR2 LQKENI. J lost 4 bases, V lost 6 bases, and 6 bases had no gene match. The CDR3 region is CASSRGLASTGELFF. CDR3 DNA sequence: TGTGCCAGCTCGCGGGGACTAGCCTCCACCGGGGAGCTGTTTTTT.